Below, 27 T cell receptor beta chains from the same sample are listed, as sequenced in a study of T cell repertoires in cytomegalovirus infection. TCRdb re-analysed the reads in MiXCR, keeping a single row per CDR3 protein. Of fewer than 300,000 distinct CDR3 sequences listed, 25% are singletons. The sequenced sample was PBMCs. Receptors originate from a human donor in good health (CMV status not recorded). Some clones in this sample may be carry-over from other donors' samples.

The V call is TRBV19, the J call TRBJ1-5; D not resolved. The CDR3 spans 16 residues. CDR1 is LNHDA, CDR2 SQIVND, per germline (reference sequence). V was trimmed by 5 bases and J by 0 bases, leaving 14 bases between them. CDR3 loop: CASSLRLVYSNQPQHF. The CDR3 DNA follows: TGTGCCAGTAGTTTACGCCTCGTTTATAGCAATCAGCCCCAGCATTTT.

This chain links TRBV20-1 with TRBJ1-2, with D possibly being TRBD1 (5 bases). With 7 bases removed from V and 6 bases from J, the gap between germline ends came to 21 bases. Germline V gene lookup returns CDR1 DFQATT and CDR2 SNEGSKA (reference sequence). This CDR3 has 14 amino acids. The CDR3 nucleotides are TGCAGTGTTCCGACCTATGGGGGGGGGGATGGCTACACCTTC. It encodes CSVPTYGGGDGYTF.

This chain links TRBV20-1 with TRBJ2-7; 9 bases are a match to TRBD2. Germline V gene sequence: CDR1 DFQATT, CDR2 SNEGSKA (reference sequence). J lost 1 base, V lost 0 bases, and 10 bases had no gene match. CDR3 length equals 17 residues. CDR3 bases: TGCAGTGCTAGAGATAGGTTTTCAGCGGGAGGTTCCTACGAGCAGTACTTC. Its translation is CSARDRFSAGGSYEQYF.

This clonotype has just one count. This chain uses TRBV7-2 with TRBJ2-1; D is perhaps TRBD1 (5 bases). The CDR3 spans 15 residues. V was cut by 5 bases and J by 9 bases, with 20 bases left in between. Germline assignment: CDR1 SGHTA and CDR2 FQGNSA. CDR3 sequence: CASSLLPQGFSEQFF. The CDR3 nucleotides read TGTGCCAGCAGCCTCCTTCCCCAGGGCTTCAGTGAGCAGTTCTTC.

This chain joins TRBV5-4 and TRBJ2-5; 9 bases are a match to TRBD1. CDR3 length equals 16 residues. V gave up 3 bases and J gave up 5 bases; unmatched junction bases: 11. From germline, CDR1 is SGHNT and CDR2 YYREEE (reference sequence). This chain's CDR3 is CASSSPITGGRETQYF. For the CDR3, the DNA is TGTGCCAGCAGCTCCCCAATCACAGGGGGCAGGGAGACCCAGTACTTC.

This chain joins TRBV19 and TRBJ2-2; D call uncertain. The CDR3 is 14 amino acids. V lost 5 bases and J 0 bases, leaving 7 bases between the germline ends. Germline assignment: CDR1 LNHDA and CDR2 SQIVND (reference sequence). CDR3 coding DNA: TGTGCCAGTAGTGGGGTGCCGAACACCGGGGAGCTGTTTTTT. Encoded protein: CASSGVPNTGELFF.

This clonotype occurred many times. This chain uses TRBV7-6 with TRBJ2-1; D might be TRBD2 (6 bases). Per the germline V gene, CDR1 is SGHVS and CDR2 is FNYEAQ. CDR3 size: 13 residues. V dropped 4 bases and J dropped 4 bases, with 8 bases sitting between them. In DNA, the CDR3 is TGTGCCAGCAGCTGGGACTCTTACAATGAGCAGTTCTTC. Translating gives CASSWDSYNEQFF. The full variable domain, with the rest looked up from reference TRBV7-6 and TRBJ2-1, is GAGVSQSPRYKVTKRGQDVALRCDPISGHVSLYWYRQALGQGPEFLTYFNYEAQQDKSGLPNDRFSAERPEGSISTLTIQRTEQRDSAMYRCASSWDSYNEQFFGPGTRLTVL.

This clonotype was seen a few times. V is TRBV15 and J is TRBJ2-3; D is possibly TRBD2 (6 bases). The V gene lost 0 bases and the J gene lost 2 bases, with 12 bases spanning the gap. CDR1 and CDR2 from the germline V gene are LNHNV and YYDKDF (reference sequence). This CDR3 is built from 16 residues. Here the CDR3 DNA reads TGTGCCACCAGCAGAGATACTTTAGCGGTCACAGATACGCAGTATTTT. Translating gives CATSRDTLAVTDTQYF. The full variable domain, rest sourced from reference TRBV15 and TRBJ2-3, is DAMVIQNPRYQVTQFGKPVTLSCSQTLNHNVMYWYQQKSSQAPKLLFHYYDKDFNNEADTPDNFQSRRPNTSFCFLDIRSPGLGDTAMYLCATSRDTLAVTDTQYFGPGTRLTVL.

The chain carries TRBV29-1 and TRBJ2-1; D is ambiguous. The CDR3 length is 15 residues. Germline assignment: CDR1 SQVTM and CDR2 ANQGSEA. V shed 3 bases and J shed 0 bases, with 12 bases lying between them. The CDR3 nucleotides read TGCAGCGTTGATGCCCTCCGCAGCTCCTACAATGAGCAGTTCTTC. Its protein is CSVDALRSSYNEQFF.

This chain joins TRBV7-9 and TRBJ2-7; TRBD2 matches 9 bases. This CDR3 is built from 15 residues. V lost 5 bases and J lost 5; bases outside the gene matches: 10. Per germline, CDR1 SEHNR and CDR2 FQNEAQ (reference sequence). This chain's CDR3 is CASSVLAGGSNEQYF. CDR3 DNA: TGTGCCAGCAGCGTACTAGCGGGTGGAAGTAACGAGCAGTACTTC.

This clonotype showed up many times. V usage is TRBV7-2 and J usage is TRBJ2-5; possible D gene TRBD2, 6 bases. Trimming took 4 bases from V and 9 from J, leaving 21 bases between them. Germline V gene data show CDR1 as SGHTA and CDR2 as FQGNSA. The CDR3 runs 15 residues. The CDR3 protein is CASSSSAGYTESQYF. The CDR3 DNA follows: TGTGCCAGCAGCTCGTCCGCGGGGTACACGGAGTCCCAGTACTTC.

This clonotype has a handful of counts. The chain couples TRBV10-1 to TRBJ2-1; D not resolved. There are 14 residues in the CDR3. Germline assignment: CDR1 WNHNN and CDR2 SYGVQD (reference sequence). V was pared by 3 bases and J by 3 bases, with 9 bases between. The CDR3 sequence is CASSETLGYNEQFF. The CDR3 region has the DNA TGCGCCAGCAGTGAAACCCTGGGCTACAATGAGCAGTTCTTC.

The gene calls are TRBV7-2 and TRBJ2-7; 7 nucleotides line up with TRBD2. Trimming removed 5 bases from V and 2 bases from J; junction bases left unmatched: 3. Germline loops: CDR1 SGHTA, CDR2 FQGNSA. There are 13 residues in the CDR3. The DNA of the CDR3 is TGTGCCAGCAGCGAACTAGCGCCCTACGAGCAGTACTTC. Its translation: CASSELAPYEQYF.

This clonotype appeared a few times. The CDR3 loop is CASRFRTGDYEQYF. As DNA, the CDR3 is TGTGCCAGCAGATTTCGGACAGGGGACTACGAGCAGTACTTC. V and J are TRBV7-2 and TRBJ2-7, with 9 nucleotides matching TRBD1. After removal of 6 bases from V and 3 bases from J, the junction contained 6 bases not matched to a gene. Germline V CDR1 and CDR2: SGHTA, FQGNSA. This CDR3 is built from 14 residues.

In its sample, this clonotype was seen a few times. In DNA form, the CDR3 reads TGTGCCAGTAGTATAGCCCACCCGGATGAGCAGTTCTTC. The encoded protein is CASSIAHPDEQFF. The V and J genes are TRBV19 and TRBJ2-1, with D unclear. Germline CDR1 LNHDA, CDR2 SQIVND (reference sequence). The CDR3 has 13 amino acids. The V end was cut by 1 base, the J end by 8 bases, with 9 bases between.

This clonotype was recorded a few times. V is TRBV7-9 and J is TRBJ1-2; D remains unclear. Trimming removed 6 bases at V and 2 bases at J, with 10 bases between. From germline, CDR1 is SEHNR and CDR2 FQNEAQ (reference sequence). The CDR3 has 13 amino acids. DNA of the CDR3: TGTGCCAGCAGTGTCGGCACGAACTATGGCTACACCTTC. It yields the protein CASSVGTNYGYTF.

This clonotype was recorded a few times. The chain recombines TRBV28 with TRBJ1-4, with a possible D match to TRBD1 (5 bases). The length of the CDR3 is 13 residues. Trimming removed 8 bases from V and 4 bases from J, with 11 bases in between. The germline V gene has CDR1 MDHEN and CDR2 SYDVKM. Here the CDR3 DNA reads TGTGCCAGCCGGGGGGTTGGTAATGAAAAACTGTTTTTT. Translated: CASRGVGNEKLFF.

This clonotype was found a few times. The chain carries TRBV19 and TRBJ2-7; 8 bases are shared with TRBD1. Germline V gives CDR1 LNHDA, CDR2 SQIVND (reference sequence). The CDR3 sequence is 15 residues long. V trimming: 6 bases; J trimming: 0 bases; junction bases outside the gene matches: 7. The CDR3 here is CASSPGQVLSYEQYF. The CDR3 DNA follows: TGTGCCAGTAGCCCGGGACAGGTCCTCTCCTACGAGCAGTACTTC.

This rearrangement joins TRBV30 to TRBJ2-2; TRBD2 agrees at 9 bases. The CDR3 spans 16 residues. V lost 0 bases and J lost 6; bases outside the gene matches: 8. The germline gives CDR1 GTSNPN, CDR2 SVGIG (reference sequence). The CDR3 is CAWSVRGGGAAGELFF. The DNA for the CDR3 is TGTGCCTGGAGTGTACGCGGCGGGGGGGCAGCCGGGGAGCTGTTTTTT.

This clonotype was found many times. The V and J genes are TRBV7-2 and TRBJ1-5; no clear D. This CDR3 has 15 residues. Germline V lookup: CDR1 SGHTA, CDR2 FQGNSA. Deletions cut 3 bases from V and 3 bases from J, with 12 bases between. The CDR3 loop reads CASSFASGYNQPQHF. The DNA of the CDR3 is TGTGCCAGCAGCTTTGCCAGCGGATACAATCAGCCCCAGCATTTT.

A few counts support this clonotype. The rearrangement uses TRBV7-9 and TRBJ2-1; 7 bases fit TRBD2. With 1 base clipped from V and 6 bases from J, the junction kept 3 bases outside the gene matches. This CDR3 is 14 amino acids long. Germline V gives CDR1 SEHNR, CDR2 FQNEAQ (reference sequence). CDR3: CASSLGASGNEQFF. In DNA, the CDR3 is TGTGCCAGCAGCTTAGGGGCTAGCGGCAATGAGCAGTTCTTC.

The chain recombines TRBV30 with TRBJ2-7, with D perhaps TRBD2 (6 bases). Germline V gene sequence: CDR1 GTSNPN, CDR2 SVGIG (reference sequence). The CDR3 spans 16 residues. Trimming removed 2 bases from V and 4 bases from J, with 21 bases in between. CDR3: CAWSQLYRDSAYEQYF. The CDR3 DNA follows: TGTGCCTGGAGTCAACTTTACCGGGACTCGGCTTACGAGCAGTACTTC.

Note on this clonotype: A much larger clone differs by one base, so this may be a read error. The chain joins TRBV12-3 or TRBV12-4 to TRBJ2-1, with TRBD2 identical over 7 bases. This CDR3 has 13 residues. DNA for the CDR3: TGTGCCAGCAGTTTCGGCAGGGAGGGTGAGCATTTCTTC. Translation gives CASSFGREGEHFF.

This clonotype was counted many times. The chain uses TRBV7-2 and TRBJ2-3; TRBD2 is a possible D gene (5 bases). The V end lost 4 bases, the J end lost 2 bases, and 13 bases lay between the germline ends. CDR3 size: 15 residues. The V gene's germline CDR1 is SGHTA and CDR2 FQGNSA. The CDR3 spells CASSSGIGNTDTQYF. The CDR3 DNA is TGTGCCAGCAGCTCCGGGATTGGCAACACAGATACGCAGTATTTT.

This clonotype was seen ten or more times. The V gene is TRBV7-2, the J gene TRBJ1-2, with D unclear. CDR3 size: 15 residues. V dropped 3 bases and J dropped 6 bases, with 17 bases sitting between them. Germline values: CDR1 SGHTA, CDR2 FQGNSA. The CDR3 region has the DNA TGTGCCAGCAGCTTGGGGTTTGGAGAAAGTGATGGCTACACCTTC. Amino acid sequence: CASSLGFGESDGYTF.

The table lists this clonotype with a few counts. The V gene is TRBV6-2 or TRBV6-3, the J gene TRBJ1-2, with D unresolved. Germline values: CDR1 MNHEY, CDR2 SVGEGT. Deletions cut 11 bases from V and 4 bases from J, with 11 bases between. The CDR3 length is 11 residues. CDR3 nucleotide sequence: TGTGCCGTACAGCACCCCTATGGCTACACCTTC. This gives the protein CAVQHPYGYTF.

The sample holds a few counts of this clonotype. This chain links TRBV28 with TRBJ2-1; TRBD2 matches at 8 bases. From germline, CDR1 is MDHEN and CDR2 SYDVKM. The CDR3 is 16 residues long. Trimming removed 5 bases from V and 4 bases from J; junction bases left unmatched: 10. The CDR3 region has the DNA TGTGCCAGCAGTACGACAGCGGGGGTAGGGTACAATGAGCAGTTCTTC. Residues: CASSTTAGVGYNEQFF.